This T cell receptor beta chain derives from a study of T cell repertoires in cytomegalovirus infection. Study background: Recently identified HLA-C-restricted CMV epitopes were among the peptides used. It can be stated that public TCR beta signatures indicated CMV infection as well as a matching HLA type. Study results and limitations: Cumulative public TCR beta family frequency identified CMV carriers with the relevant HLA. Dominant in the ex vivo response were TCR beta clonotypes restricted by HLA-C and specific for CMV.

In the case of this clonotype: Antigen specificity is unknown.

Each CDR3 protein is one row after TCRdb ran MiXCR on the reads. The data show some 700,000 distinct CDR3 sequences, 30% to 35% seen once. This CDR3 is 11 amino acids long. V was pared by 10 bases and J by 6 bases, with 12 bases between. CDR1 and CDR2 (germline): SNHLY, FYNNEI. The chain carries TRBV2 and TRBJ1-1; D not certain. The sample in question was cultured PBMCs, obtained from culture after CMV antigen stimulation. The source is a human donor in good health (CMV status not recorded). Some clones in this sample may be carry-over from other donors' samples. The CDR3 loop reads CATHGRAEAFF. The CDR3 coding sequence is TGTGCCACCCACGGGAGGGCTGAAGCTTTCTTT.